This TCR beta chain was sequenced in a study of T cell responses to AZD1222 COVID-19 vaccine. Per germline, CDR1 MNHEY and CDR2 SMNVEV (reference sequence). The V end lost 3 bases, the J end lost 0 bases, and 9 bases lay between the germline ends. The CDR3 loop spans 16 amino acids. To note about this clone: Its antigen is unknown.

This table comes from immunoSEQ multiplex PCR, and its TCRdb copy is limited to in-frame clones, with some not included. In the table there are about 130,000 clones, around 87% of which are singletons. Study observations and caveats: Seropositive status at baseline applied to only a handful of AZD1222 recipients.

The chain has TRBV27 and TRBJ1-6; D is undetermined. This material consisted of peripheral blood, taken on day 0 of AZD1222 vaccination. This TCR came from an adult in good health. CDR3 coding DNA: TGTGCCAGCAGTTTCCGGCAGAACTCCTATAATTCACCCCTCCACTTT. It encodes CASSFRQNSYNSPLHF.